Presented here are 13 T cell receptor beta chains from one specimen sequenced in a study of molecular identifiers for immune sequencing clone quantification. TCRdb itself ran the PCR reads through MiXCR, one entry per CDR3 protein. The sample records more than 550,000 distinct CDR3 sequences, roughly 27% being singletons. Sample: naive CD8+ T cells from blood, with Jurkat cell RNA spiked in. The subset was: FACS-sorted CD8+CD4-CCR7+CD45RA+ naive T cells. Source of these receptors: a human donor in good health. Some libraries in this study had Jurkat cell RNA spiked in.

This clonotype turned up a few times. The chain couples TRBV20-1 to TRBJ2-7; 7 bases are a match to TRBD2. With 5 bases clipped from V and 3 bases from J, the junction kept 19 bases outside the gene matches. Germline values: CDR1 DFQATT, CDR2 SNEGSKA (reference sequence). This CDR3 is built from 17 residues. CDR3 loop: CSALGPEGGSLSYEQYF. Here the CDR3 DNA reads TGCAGTGCTCTCGGCCCCGAGGGAGGGTCTCTGAGCTACGAGCAGTACTTC.

Comment on this clonotype: A much larger clone lies a single base off, so this may be a read error. The chain recombines TRBV7-2 with TRBJ1-6; no clear D. CDR1 SGHTA and CDR2 FQGNSA come from the germline V gene. V lost 4 bases, J lost 5 bases, and 12 bases lay in between. CDR3 length: 15 residues. This CDR3 is CASSSGPYDNSPLHF. The CDR3 DNA reads TGTGCCAGCAGCTCCGGGCCTTATGATAATTCACCCCTCCACTTT.

This clonotype was recorded many times. The chain recombines TRBV12-3 or TRBV12-4 with TRBJ1-1; 7 nucleotides line up with TRBD1. The trim removed 3 bases at V and 5 bases at J, leaving 9 bases unmatched. This CDR3 contains 15 residues. The CDR3 coding sequence is TGTGCCAGCAGTTTGACAGGGTGGTTGGGGACTGAAGCTTTCTTT. This codes for CASSLTGWLGTEAFF.

A note on this clonotype: A much bigger clone sits one base away, suggesting this may be a read error. Given the absence of the conserved phenylalanine or tryptophan at the CDR3 end, a read error is likely. V is TRBV20-1 and J is TRBJ1-1; the D is unclear. Germline CDR1 and CDR2: DFQATT and SNEGSKA (reference sequence). V lost 0 bases to trimming and J lost 11 bases, with 16 bases between them. The CDR3 sequence is 13 residues long. CDR3 sequence (DNA): TGCAGTGCTAGAGAGAGAGGAGAACTGGGGGCTTTCCTT. It codes for CSARERGELGAFL.

The table lists this clonotype with a few counts. CDR3 loop: CASSTIRGGSTDTQYF. The CDR3 DNA reads TGTGCCAGCAGTACCATTAGGGGGGGAAGCACAGATACGCAGTATTTT. The chain has TRBV7-9 and TRBJ2-3, with D possibly matching TRBD2 (7 bases). Germline V gives CDR1 SEHNR, CDR2 FQNEAQ (reference sequence). V was shortened by 6 bases and J by 0 bases, with 16 bases between the two germline ends. This CDR3 has 16 amino acids. Variable domain in full (rest from reference TRBV7-9 and TRBJ2-3): DTGVSQNPRHKITKRGQNVTFRCDPISEHNRLYWYRQTLGQGPEFLTYFQNEAQLEKSRLLSDRFSAERPKGSFSTLEIQRTEQGDSAMYLCASSTIRGGSTDTQYFGPGTRLTVL.

The chain employs TRBV19 and TRBJ1-1; D is uncertain. Germline CDR1 LNHDA, CDR2 SQIVND (reference sequence). V lost 3 bases and J 7 bases, leaving 15 bases between the germline ends. The CDR3 contains 14 residues. CDR3 sequence reads: CASSMGGGMIEAFF. The CDR3 region has the DNA TGTGCCAGTAGTATGGGCGGTGGCATGATTGAAGCTTTCTTT.

This clonotype was detected many times. The chain has TRBV7-2 and TRBJ1-5, with D hard to call. In germline, CDR1 is SGHTA, CDR2 FQGNSA. This CDR3 contains 15 residues. Trimming left V 4 bases short and J 8 bases short, with 18 bases between. CDR3 sequence reads: CASSSGPDSDEPQHF. The CDR3 bases are TGTGCCAGCAGCTCCGGGCCAGATTCAGACGAGCCCCAGCATTTT.

About this clonotype itself: A read error may explain this, as a much larger clone is one base away. This CDR3 fails to terminate in the conserved phenylalanine or tryptophan, so it likely reflects a read error. V gene TRBV6-2 or TRBV6-3 combines with J gene TRBJ1-1; no reliable D call. The CDR3 is 13 amino acids. Germline loops: CDR1 MNHEY, CDR2 SVGEGT. The V gene lost 0 bases and the J gene lost 8 bases, with 10 bases spanning the gap. Here the CDR3 reads CASSYSGRLEAFS. Written as DNA, the CDR3 is TGTGCCAGCAGTTACTCGGGCAGGTTAGAAGCTTTCTCT.

There are a few counts of this clonotype. V usage is TRBV21-1 and J usage is TRBJ2-1; TRBD1 is the table's D call and was not checked against the DNA. TRBV21-1 is classified as a pseudogene. The CDR3 runs to 12 residues. For the CDR3, the DNA is TGTGCCAGCAGCAAAATCGAGACAGTTTCGTTCTTC. It translates to CASSKIETVSFF.

This clonotype was recorded a few times. The rearrangement joins TRBV18 to TRBJ2-3; 12 nucleotides match TRBD1. The CDR3 is 17 amino acids. Losses at the gene ends were 6 bases for V and 4 bases for J; bases not matched to a gene: 11. Germline CDR1 KGHSH, CDR2 LQKENI. The CDR3 here is CASSPRPGQGAPDTQYF. DNA for the CDR3: TGTGCCAGCTCCCCTCGTCCGGGACAGGGGGCCCCAGATACGCAGTATTTT. Full variable domain (outside the CDR3, taken from reference TRBV18 and TRBJ2-3): NAGVMQNPRHLVRRRGQEARLRCSPMKGHSHVYWYRQLPEEGLKFMVYLQKENIIDESGMPKERFSAEFPKEGPSILRIQQVVRGDSAAYFCASSPRPGQGAPDTQYFGPGTRLTVL.

This clonotype was counted between two and nine times. The chain has TRBV4-3 and TRBJ2-3, with 14 bases identical to TRBD2. Germline trimming cut 3 bases from V and 6 bases from J; bases unmatched to any gene: 8. This CDR3 spans 17 amino acids. CDR1 LGHNA and CDR2 YSLEER come from the germline V gene. In nucleotides, the CDR3 is TGCGCCAGCAGCCAGGAGGAGGGACTAGCGGGGGCCGATACGCAGTATTTT. Encoded protein: CASSQEEGLAGADTQYF.

This clonotype was recorded at least ten times. The chain's CDR3 is CASSPGTASSGNTIYF. For the CDR3, the DNA is TGTGCCAGCTCACCCGGGACGGCATCCTCTGGAAACACCATATATTTT. This chain connects TRBV18 to TRBJ1-3; D is perhaps TRBD1 (5 bases). Trimming pared 3 bases from V and 0 bases from J, leaving 12 bases between. This CDR3 region has 16 residues. Germline V lookup: CDR1 KGHSH, CDR2 LQKENI.

This clonotype has just a few counts. The chain links TRBV7-6 to TRBJ1-1; D is unresolved. Per germline, CDR1 SGHVS and CDR2 FNYEAQ. V shed 6 bases and J shed 3 bases, with 14 bases lying between them. CDR3 length: 14 residues. CDR3 loop: CASRRDTEDTEAFF. Here the CDR3 DNA reads TGTGCCAGCAGACGAGATACGGAGGACACTGAAGCTTTCTTT.